Listed below are T cell receptor beta chains from one sample, sequenced in a study of PD-1 blockade in classical Hodgkin lymphoma. The table came from immunoSEQ multiplex PCR; TCRdb's copy has only in-frame clones and leaves some out. The top ten hold less than 3.5% of the sample, which has some 100,000 clones, 92% seen once. Sequenced material: peripheral blood mononuclear cells (PBMCs), taken at baseline. The receptors stem from a human donor with classical Hodgkin lymphoma. Each CDR3 is given with its conserved first and last residue. D genes are given only for firm matches. Clone sizes are given selectively: once, few, many, or a class where the clone is expanded.

clone_size,v_call,d_call,cdr3_length,j_call,cdr3_nt,cdr3_aa
-,TRBV6-1,TRBD1,17,TRBJ1-1,TGTGCCAGCAGTGTCCAGCCAGTGGGACAGGCGAACACTGAAGCTTTCTTT,CASSVQPVGQANTEAFF
-,TRBV5-6,TRBD1,17,TRBJ2-1,TGTGCCAGCAGCCCGGGGCCTGGACAGGGAGGTTACAATGAGCAGTTCTTC,CASSPGPGQGGYNEQFF
-,TRBV19,-,15,TRBJ2-1,TGTGCCAGTAGTACGGGGGCCAGCTCCTACAATGAGCAGTTCTTC,CASSTGASSYNEQFF
once,TRBV5-1,TRBD1,14,TRBJ1-2,TGCGCCAGCAGTTCAGGGACAGGGGACTATGGCTACACCTTC,CASSSGTGDYGYTF
-,TRBV9,-,14,TRBJ1-1,TGTGCCAGCACCCCAAGAGGGCTAAACACTGAAGCTTTCTTT,CASTPRGLNTEAFF
-,TRBV12-5,TRBD2,17,TRBJ2-5,TGTGCTAGTGGGGCCTCGCAAGGACTAGCGGCAGGAGAGACCCAGTACTTC,CASGASQGLAAGETQYF
-,TRBV5-1,-,15,TRBJ2-7,TGCGCCAGCAGCTTGGCCGGACAGCCGTTCTACGAGCAGTACTTC,CASSLAGQPFYEQYF
-,TRBV9,-,15,TRBJ2-1,TGTGCCAGCGCGCTAGGGACCCTATCCTACAATGAGCAGTTCTTC,CASALGTLSYNEQFF
few,TRBV19,TRBD2,14,TRBJ2-7,TGTGCCAGTAGTGCGGGGACTAGCGGCGACGAGCAGTACTTC,CASSAGTSGDEQYF
-,TRBV20-1,-,11,TRBJ2-5,TGCAGTGCTAATCTAGCGGAGACCCAGTACTTC,CSANLAETQYF
-,TRBV10-1,-,16,TRBJ2-2,TGCGCCAGCAGTGAGTCCCAGGGTACGAACACCGGGGAGCTGTTTTTT,CASSESQGTNTGELFF
-,TRBV18,TRBD2,15,TRBJ2-7,TGTGCCAGCTCTTCGTCCGGGACTAGCAATTACGAGCAGTACTTC,CASSSSGTSNYEQYF
-,TRBV7-8,-,15,TRBJ1-4,TGTGCCAGCAGCTTCGACAGGACCCTTAATGAAAAACTGTTTTTT,CASSFDRTLNEKLFF
-,TRBV19,-,15,TRBJ1-3,TGTGCCAGTAGTTCGGTACAGGGCCTTGGAAACACCATATATTTT,CASSSVQGLGNTIYF
-,TRBV14,-,16,TRBJ2-6,TGTGCCAGCAGCCAGGAGCGGTACTCTGGGGCCAACGTCCTGACTTTC,CASSQERYSGANVLTF
-,TRBV27,-,15,TRBJ2-1,TGTGCCAGCAGTTTCTCGGGGAGCTCCTACAATGAGCAGTTCTTC,CASSFSGSSYNEQFF
-,TRBV28,-,13,TRBJ1-4,TGTGCCAGCAGACCCTCGCTGAGAGAAAAACTGTTTTTT,CASRPSLREKLFF
once,TRBV6-5,-,14,TRBJ2-2,TGTGCCAGCAGTTCCCAGCTGAACACCGGGGAGCTGTTTTTT,CASSSQLNTGELFF
-,TRBV4-1,TRBD1,16,TRBJ2-2,TGCGCCAGCAGCCAACTGACAGGGGATAACACCGGGGAGCTGTTTTTT,CASSQLTGDNTGELFF
once,TRBV10-3,-,13,TRBJ2-3,TGTGCCATCAGTGAGATCCCCACAGATACGCAGTATTTT,CAISEIPTDTQYF
-,TRBV28,TRBD1,16,TRBJ1-1,TGTGCCAGCATGGCCGGAGGCTCCGGGACAGGGAATGGAGCTTTCTTT,CASMAGGSGTGNGAFF
-,TRBV30,-,13,TRBJ1-1,TGTGCCTGGAGTATCTTGGGGGGCGGCAATGCTTTCTTT,CAWSILGGGNAFF
-,TRBV28,-,13,TRBJ2-4,TGTGCCAGCTTTGGACATACCAAAAACATTCAGTACTTC,CASFGHTKNIQYF
-,TRBV6-5,-,13,TRBJ1-1,TGTGCCAGCAGTTACTCGAGGGGGTCGGAAGCTTTCTTT,CASSYSRGSEAFF
-,TRBV5-4,-,12,TRBJ2-3,TGTGCCAGCAGCTTAAACACAGATACGCAGTATTTT,CASSLNTDTQYF
-,TRBV19,-,14,TRBJ2-7,TGTGCCAGTAGTAATCCCGGGCCTTCCTACGAGCAGTACTTC,CASSNPGPSYEQYF
-,TRBV21-1,-,14,TRBJ1-1,TGTGCCAGCACCTCAGTAGGACAGAACACTGAAGCTTTCTTT,CASTSVGQNTEAFF
once,TRBV6-1,TRBD1,15,TRBJ2-7,TGTGCCAGCAGTGAGACAGGGACAGGAGGCGACGAGCAGTACTTC,CASSETGTGGDEQYF
-,TRBV7-8,-,13,TRBJ1-1,TGTGCCAGCACCCGTTCGTGGAACACTGAAGCTTTCTTT,CASTRSWNTEAFF
-,TRBV29-1,-,18,TRBJ2-3,TGCAGCGGATTGGTGGCGGGGACACGAACCCCTAGCACAGATACGCAGTATTTT,CSGLVAGTRTPSTDTQYF
-,TRBV18,-,13,TRBJ1-1,TGTGCCAGCTCACCAGGGCAGGGCACTGAAGCTTTCTTT,CASSPGQGTEAFF
-,TRBV5-5,-,19,TRBJ2-5,TGTGCCAGCAGCTTCGGCCCGGGGGAGAGGCCATCCCCCCAAGAGACCCAGTACTTC,CASSFGPGERPSPQETQYF
-,TRBV7-9,TRBD1,14,TRBJ2-7,TGTGCCAGCAGCACGAGGGGACAGGACTACGAGCAGTACTTC,CASSTRGQDYEQYF
-,TRBV6-5,TRBD2,14,TRBJ2-7,TGTGCCAGCATGGCTAGCGGAATACCCTACGAGCAGTACTTC,CASMASGIPYEQYF
-,TRBV6-1,-,14,TRBJ1-5,TGTGCCAGCAGTGAAGCGTTCAGCAATCAGCCCCAGCATTTT,CASSEAFSNQPQHF